These 31 T cell receptor beta chains were all obtained from the same sample, sequenced in a study of blood T cell repertoires in COVID-19. Data came from immunoSEQ multiplex PCR; TCRdb stores just in-frame clones and leaves some out. Of about 210,000 clones in the sample, roughly 81% were seen once. Sequencing input: peripheral blood. Receptors originate from a woman between 45 and 65 years old with active or convalescent COVID-19.

The chain carries TRBV5-6 and TRBJ2-3, with TRBD1 matching over 9 bases. From germline, CDR1 is SGHDT and CDR2 YYEEEE. Trimming at V came to 4 bases and at J to 0 bases, leaving 6 bases not matched to a gene. The CDR3 runs 16 residues. CDR3 DNA: TGTGCCAGCAGCACCGGACAGGGGTATAGCACAGATACGCAGTATTTT. This encodes CASSTGQGYSTDTQYF.

The genes are TRBV2 and TRBJ2-5, with TRBD1 matching 7 bases. This CDR3 region has 13 residues. Losses at the gene ends were 4 bases for V and 4 bases for J; bases not matched to a gene: 3. The V gene's germline CDR1 is SNHLY and CDR2 FYNNEI. CDR3 DNA: TGTGCCAGCAGTGCCGACAGGGTAGAGACCCAGTACTTC. It encodes CASSADRVETQYF.

The J gene is TRBJ1-1, the V gene TRBV25-1; D may be TRBD1 (5 bases). Germline CDR1 MGHDK, CDR2 SYGVNS. The V end was cut by 7 bases, the J end by 5 bases, with 8 bases between. This CDR3 has 11 amino acids. The CDR3 sequence: CASKRGTEAFF. In nucleotides, the CDR3 is TGTGCCAGCAAAAGGGGAACTGAAGCTTTCTTT.

The chain has TRBV12-5 and TRBJ1-4, with unresolved D. This CDR3 region has 16 residues. Deletions cut 8 bases from V and 4 bases from J, with 20 bases between. In germline, CDR1 is LGHNT, CDR2 FRNRAP. DNA of the CDR3: TGTGCTAGTACTCCGTCCGGGTTGTCCTATAATGAAAAACTGTTTTTT. This codes for CASTPSGLSYNEKLFF.

The genes are TRBV28 and TRBJ1-2, with unresolved D. This CDR3 has 14 residues. V gave up 2 bases and J gave up 4 bases, with 11 bases separating them. Germline CDR1 MDHEN, CDR2 SYDVKM. In nucleotides, the CDR3 is TGTGCCAGCAGTTTAAGTGAACGGGTCTATGGCTACACCTTC. Its protein product is CASSLSERVYGYTF.

The chain combines TRBV19 with TRBJ1-5; D not certain. CDR1 and CDR2 from the germline V gene are LNHDA and SQIVND (reference sequence). V was cut by 11 bases and J by 5 bases, with 16 bases left in between. The CDR3 has 13 amino acids. CDR3 in DNA: TGTGCCTGTGGGCGGGGAGGACATCAGCCCCAGCATTTT. Protein product: CACGRGGHQPQHF. The full variable domain, its missing parts supplied by reference TRBV19 and TRBJ1-5, is DGGITQSPKYLFRKEGQNVTLSCEQNLNHDAMYWYRQDPGQGLRLIYYSQIVNDFQKGDIAEGYSVSREKKESFPLTVTSAQKNPTAFYLCACGRGGHQPQHFGDGTRLSIL.

The rearrangement links TRBV7-7 to TRBJ2-3; D might be TRBD1 (5 bases). V gave up 5 bases and J gave up 5 bases, with 8 bases separating them. This CDR3 contains 12 residues. The germline gives CDR1 SSHAT, CDR2 FNYEAQ (reference sequence). CDR3 sequence: CASSPDRDTQYF. The CDR3 DNA sequence: TGTGCCAGCAGCCCCGACAGAGATACGCAGTATTTT.

The J gene is TRBJ1-2, the V gene TRBV5-4; a possible D gene is TRBD1 (5 bases). Germline V gene lookup returns CDR1 SGHNT and CDR2 YYREEE (reference sequence). V gave up 0 bases and J gave up 2 bases, with 5 bases separating them. The CDR3 has 13 residues. The CDR3 nucleotides read TGTGCCAGCAGCTTGGGGGGCAACTATGGCTACACCTTC. This sequence encodes CASSLGGNYGYTF.

This chain joins TRBV10-3 and TRBJ1-3, with TRBD1 identical over 12 bases. V was clipped by 3 bases and J by 4 bases; unmatched bases: 13. Germline CDR1 is ENHRY and CDR2 is SYGVKD. The CDR3 spans 19 residues. This chain's CDR3 is CAISDPYAGQGARGNTIYF. In nucleotides, the CDR3 is TGTGCCATCAGTGACCCCTACGCGGGACAGGGGGCAAGAGGAAACACCATATATTTT.

The chain couples TRBV11-2 to TRBJ1-2; 8 nucleotides align to TRBD1. This CDR3 is 16 amino acids long. The junction had 12 bases not matched to a gene; V was cut back by 1 base and J by 8 bases. Looked up from germline, CDR1 is SGHAT and CDR2 is FQNNGV. CDR3 sequence (DNA): TGTGCCAGCAGCTTAGGGTCCAGCAGGACAGGGAACGGCTACACCTTC. As protein: CASSLGSSRTGNGYTF. Using reference TRBV11-2 and TRBJ1-2 for the parts outside the CDR3, the full variable domain is EAGVAQSPRYKIIEKRQSVAFWCNPISGHATLYWYQQILGQGPKLLIQFQNNGVVDDSQLPKDRFSAERLKGVDSTLKIQPAKLEDSAVYLCASSLGSSRTGNGYTFGSGTRLTVV.

This rearrangement joins TRBV5-1 to TRBJ1-2; no reliable D call. The CDR3 consists of 15 residues. Germline-derived CDR1 and CDR2 are SGHRS and YFSETQ. The V and J ends lost 0 bases and 6 bases respectively, with 15 bases between them. The CDR3 region is CASSLAPGAENGYTF. Written as DNA, the CDR3 is TGCGCCAGCAGCTTGGCCCCGGGTGCTGAGAATGGCTACACCTTC. Using reference TRBV5-1 and TRBJ1-2 for the parts outside the CDR3, the full variable domain is KAGVTQTPRYLIKTRGQQVTLSCSPISGHRSVSWYQQTPGQGLQFLFEYFSETQRNKGNFPGRFSGRQFSNSRSEMNVSTLELGDSALYLCASSLAPGAENGYTFGSGTRLTVV.

The chain combines TRBV3-1 (or the pseudogene TRBV3-2) with TRBJ1-4; D not certain. CDR1 is LGHDT, CDR2 YNNKEL, per germline (reference sequence). The CDR3 is 15 residues long. The V end was cut by 1 base, the J end by 5 bases, with 11 bases between. CDR3 DNA: TGTGCCAGCAGCCAAGGTGCGTCCTGGAATGAAAAACTGTTTTTT. Translating it yields CASSQGASWNEKLFF.

The chain is built from TRBV15 and TRBJ2-2, with 9 bases matching TRBD1. This CDR3 has 19 residues. Losses at the gene ends were 5 bases for V and 6 bases for J; bases not matched to a gene: 19. Germline V gives CDR1 LNHNV, CDR2 YYDKDF (reference sequence). The CDR3 bases are TGTGCCACCAGCCCTCTCGGGACAGGGTACGCCGCTCAGTCCGGGGAGCTGTTTTTT. Its translation is CATSPLGTGYAAQSGELFF.

CDR3 nucleotides: TGTGCCAGCTCAATAGGACTAGACTCCTACGCTTTCTTT. Translated, it gives CASSIGLDSYAFF. This chain connects TRBV18 to TRBJ1-1; no definite D call. In germline, CDR1 is KGHSH, CDR2 LQKENI. V gave up 5 bases and J gave up 11 bases, with 18 bases separating them. The CDR3 has 13 residues.

The rearrangement links TRBV3-1 (or the pseudogene TRBV3-2) to TRBJ1-5; D not certain. The CDR3 extends over 13 amino acids. Looked up from germline, CDR1 is LGHDT and CDR2 is YNNKEL (reference sequence). The V and J ends lost 5 bases and 1 base respectively, with 6 bases between them. The chain's CDR3 is CASSAVSNQPQHF. The CDR3 coding sequence is TGTGCCAGCAGCGCGGTAAGCAATCAGCCCCAGCATTTT.

V is TRBV6-6 and J is TRBJ1-2; possibly TRBD1 for D (5 bases). CDR3 size: 14 residues. V was cut by 2 bases and J by 5 bases, with 12 bases left in between. Germline V gene data show CDR1 as MNHNY and CDR2 as SVGAGI (reference sequence). For the CDR3, the DNA is TGTGCCAGCAGTTACCAGGCAGGGTATTATGGCTACACCTTC. Protein sequence: CASSYQAGYYGYTF.

There are a few counts of this clone. The CDR3 reads CASSERNSNQPQHF. The CDR3 DNA follows: TGTGCCAGCAGTGAACGTAATAGCAATCAGCCCCAGCATTTT. V usage is TRBV6-1 and J usage is TRBJ1-5, with no clear D. V dropped 2 bases and J dropped 0 bases, with 5 bases sitting between them. Germline-derived CDR1 and CDR2 are MNHNS and SASEGT. This CDR3 contains 14 residues.

V gene TRBV19 combines with J gene TRBJ1-3, with D maybe TRBD1 (5 bases). The germline V and J ends were trimmed by 7 bases and 0 bases, with 10 bases remaining between them. CDR3 size: 14 residues. CDR1 and CDR2 (germline): LNHDA, SQIVND (reference sequence). CDR3 protein: CASKTDFSGNTIYF. CDR3 nucleotide sequence: TGTGCCAGTAAGACAGACTTCTCTGGAAACACCATATATTTT.

The chain couples TRBV15 to TRBJ2-7; possible D gene TRBD2, 5 bases. V dropped 8 bases and J dropped 1 base, with 9 bases sitting between them. Germline values: CDR1 LNHNV, CDR2 YYDKDF (reference sequence). The CDR3 length is 12 residues. The CDR3 DNA sequence: TGTGCCACCGCCCGGGGATCCTACGAGCAGTACTTC. It encodes CATARGSYEQYF.

V gene TRBV9 combines with J gene TRBJ1-2; a possible D gene is TRBD1 (6 bases). The V end lost 1 base, the J end lost 7 bases, and 11 bases lay between the germline ends. The CDR3 consists of 13 residues. The germline gives CDR1 SGDLS, CDR2 YYNGEE. The CDR3 nucleotides read TGTGCCAGCAGCGTATTGGGGGCCAGTGGCTACACCTTC. This codes for CASSVLGASGYTF.

The chain combines TRBV6-5 with TRBJ1-4, with D possibly TRBD1 on 5 matching bases. The V end lost 6 bases, the J end lost 12 bases, and 17 bases lay between the germline ends. Germline values: CDR1 MNHEY, CDR2 SVGAGI. The CDR3 is 13 amino acids. DNA for the CDR3: TGTGCCAGCAGCTCTCTCGTCGGGGGGGAACTGTTTTTT. It is translated as CASSSLVGGELFF.

This clone was found once. The V and J genes are TRBV9 and TRBJ2-2; perhaps TRBD2 as D (5 bases). Germline-derived CDR1 and CDR2 are SGDLS and YYNGEE. The V and J ends lost 6 bases and 1 base respectively, with 16 bases between them. The CDR3 consists of 16 residues. The CDR3 spells CASTPRPAVNTGELFF. CDR3 coding DNA: TGTGCCAGCACCCCTAGACCAGCGGTGAACACCGGGGAGCTGTTTTTT.

This clone has only one observation. This chain uses TRBV21-1 with TRBJ2-1; TRBD1, the D gene given by the table, was not confirmed from the DNA. TRBV21-1 constitutes a pseudogene. This CDR3 comprises 12 residues. CDR3 coding DNA: TGTGCCAGCAGCGAATGGGGGCAGGGGCCGTTCTTC. This gives the protein CASSEWGQGPFF.

The rearrangement uses TRBV6-5 and TRBJ1-3, with a weak D call TRBD1 (5 bases). Trimming cost V 6 bases and J 1 base, with 10 bases left between them. The CDR3 sequence is 14 residues long. The germline CDR1 and CDR2 sequences are MNHEY and SVGAGI. CDR3 in DNA: TGTGCCAGCAGAACGGGACTGTCTGGAAACACCATATATTTT. Translating it yields CASRTGLSGNTIYF.

The chain recombines TRBV6-1 with TRBJ1-1; weak D call: TRBD1 (5 bases). Germline CDR1 reads MNHNS; CDR2 reads SASEGT. The V end lost 3 bases, the J end lost 5 bases, and 13 bases lay between the germline ends. The CDR3 runs to 14 residues. This chain's CDR3 is CASSEQGFRTEAFF. The CDR3 nucleotides read TGTGCCAGCAGTGAGCAGGGCTTCAGGACTGAAGCTTTCTTT.

This sequence joins TRBV24-1 and TRBJ2-2, with D perhaps TRBD2 (5 bases). The CDR3 has 14 amino acids. The V end lost 4 bases, the J end lost 6 bases, and 11 bases lay between the germline ends. Per germline, CDR1 KGHDR and CDR2 SFDVKD. The CDR3 DNA follows: TGTGCCACCAGTGAGGGAAGGGAGTCCGGGGAGCTGTTTTTT. It encodes CATSEGRESGELFF.

The chain combines TRBV5-4 with TRBJ2-5; TRBD2 matches at 13 bases. The CDR3 extends over 16 amino acids. V lost 3 bases and J lost 1; bases outside the gene matches: 3. In germline, CDR1 is SGHNT, CDR2 YYREEE (reference sequence). Here the CDR3 DNA reads TGTGCCAGCAGCTCCGGGACTAGCGGGATCCAAGAGACCCAGTACTTC. Protein: CASSSGTSGIQETQYF.

The chain combines TRBV30 with TRBJ2-3, with 7 bases that match TRBD2. CDR1 GTSNPN and CDR2 SVGIG come from the germline V gene (reference sequence). V was clipped by 5 bases and J by 6 bases; unmatched bases: 8. CDR3 length: 13 residues. CDR3 sequence: CAWSPGTTDTQYF. The CDR3 DNA follows: TGTGCCTGGTCGCCCGGGACTACCGATACGCAGTATTTT.

V gene TRBV28 combines with J gene TRBJ2-5; 8 bases fit TRBD2. Germline V CDR1 and CDR2: MDHEN, SYDVKM. Trimming removed 6 bases from V and 0 bases from J; junction bases left unmatched: 9. This CDR3 is 16 amino acids long. The CDR3 region is CASRLDSGANQETQYF. As DNA, the CDR3 is TGTGCCAGCAGGCTAGATAGCGGGGCGAACCAAGAGACCCAGTACTTC. Complete variable domain (other parts from reference TRBV28 and TRBJ2-5): DVKVTQSSRYLVKRTGEKVFLECVQDMDHENMFWYRQDPGLGLRLIYFSYDVKMKEKGDIPEGYSVSREKKERFSLILESASTNQTSMYLCASRLDSGANQETQYFGPGTRLLVL.

CDR3 region: CASSPRWGGLAFF. CDR3 DNA sequence: TGTGCCAGCAGCCCCCGGTGGGGAGGCTTAGCTTTCTTT. The chain has TRBV14 and TRBJ1-1, with unresolved D. This CDR3 spans 13 amino acids. With 4 bases removed from V and 10 bases from J, the gap between germline ends came to 16 bases. Germline values: CDR1 SGHDN, CDR2 FVKESK. Complete variable domain (other parts from reference TRBV14 and TRBJ1-1): EAGVTQFPSHSVIEKGQTVTLRCDPISGHDNLYWYRRVMGKEIKFLLHFVKESKQDESGMPNNRFLAERTGGTYSTLKVQPAELEDSGVYFCASSPRWGGLAFFGQGTRLTVV.

This chain links TRBV6-2 or TRBV6-3 with TRBJ1-3; perhaps TRBD1 as D (5 bases). This CDR3 is built from 19 residues. Trimming took off 6 bases at V and 0 bases at J, with 24 bases between the two ends. CDR1 and CDR2 (germline): MNHEY, SVGEGT. This CDR3 reads CASSPAGTLYVLSGNTIYF. The CDR3 nucleotides read TGTGCCAGCAGCCCTGCCGGGACTCTCTACGTTCTCTCTGGAAACACCATATATTTT.